A single sample gave rise to the 16 T cell receptor beta chains below, sequenced in a study of T cells in Graves' hyperthyroidism and ophthalmopathy. Amplified regions were TCR beta CDR3 sequences from RNA transcripts. The primer set for the first-round RT-PCR of the TCR CDR3 was HTBI. TCRdb processed the multiplex PCR reads anew with MiXCR; each CDR3 protein has one entry. Of around 100,000 distinct CDR3 sequences in the sample, 40% to 50% were seen once. The specimen was blood. These receptor sequences come from a man in his forties or fifties with Graves' hyperthyroidism.

The chain uses TRBV27 and TRBJ2-2, with D unresolved. Per the germline V gene, CDR1 is MNHEY and CDR2 is SMNVEV (reference sequence). This CDR3 is built from 13 residues. V was shortened by 5 bases and J by 0 bases, with 4 bases between the two germline ends. The CDR3 is CASSMANTGELFF. The DNA of the CDR3 is TGTGCCAGCAGTATGGCGAACACCGGGGAGCTGTTTTTT.

The count of this clonotype is one. This rearrangement joins TRBV20-1 to TRBJ2-6, with TRBD2 matching over 7 bases. V lost 3 bases and J lost 10; bases outside the gene matches: 9. The CDR3 covers 14 residues. CDR1 and CDR2 from the germline V gene are DFQATT and SNEGSKA (reference sequence). CDR3 region: CSARGVSGWNVLTF. The CDR3, as DNA: TGCAGTGCTAGGGGGGTTAGCGGGTGGAACGTCCTGACTTTC.

The V call is TRBV6-2 or TRBV6-3, the J call TRBJ2-7; D is unclear. The CDR3 runs to 13 residues. Looked up from germline, CDR1 is MNHEY and CDR2 is SVGEGT. Trimming left V 10 bases short and J 1 base short, with 14 bases between. In nucleotides, the CDR3 is TGTGCCATCAGAGCCCAGAAATCCTACGAGCAGTACTTC. This codes for CAIRAQKSYEQYF.

The rearrangement joins TRBV2 to TRBJ2-7; tentative D call: TRBD2 (5 bases). Germline CDR1 SNHLY, CDR2 FYNNEI. Trimming stripped 4 bases from V and 4 bases from J, with 8 bases between. The CDR3 extends over 12 amino acids. The CDR3: CASSGTGYEQYF. In DNA form, the CDR3 reads TGTGCCAGCAGTGGAACGGGGTACGAGCAGTACTTC.

This clonotype was recorded many times. This chain connects TRBV4-2 to TRBJ2-2; the D is unclear. Between the trimmed V and J ends, which lost 6 bases and 0 bases, there was a span of 8 bases. The CDR3 runs 14 residues. Germline V gene data show CDR1 as LGHNA and CDR2 as YNFKEQ. The CDR3 protein is CASRNDANTGELFF. Here the CDR3 DNA reads TGTGCCAGCAGGAATGATGCGAACACCGGGGAGCTGTTTTTT.

In the case of this clonotype: One junction end does not reproduce the germline sequence, and a read error may be involved. The chain employs TRBV2 and TRBJ1-5; no firm D call. This CDR3 is 12 amino acids long. CDR1 SNHLY and CDR2 FYNNEI come from the germline V gene. The CDR3: CASSEPHTGELF. DNA for the CDR3: TGTGCCAGCAGCGAACCACACACCGGGGAGCTGTTT.

This clonotype was seen just once. The chain recombines TRBV2 with TRBJ1-2; 7 bases match TRBD1. Germline V CDR1 and CDR2: SNHLY, FYNNEI. The CDR3 length is 14 residues. The J segment lost 8 bases and the V segment lost 6 bases, leaving 12 bases of the junction unmatched. The CDR3 is CASSERGRSGGYTF. The CDR3 nucleotides read TGTGCCAGCAGCGAGAGGGGGCGCTCGGGGGGCTACACCTTC.

This clonotype has a count of ten or more. The rearrangement joins TRBV3-1 to TRBJ1-2; D gene ambiguous. The CDR3 sequence is 13 residues long. CDR1 and CDR2 (germline): LGHDT, YNNKEL (reference sequence). Trimming cost V 1 base and J 8 bases, with 11 bases left between them. CDR3 DNA: TGTGCCAGCAGCCAAGCGAGGAGCACCGGCTACACCTTC. Amino acids: CASSQARSTGYTF.

This clonotype came up many times. The genes are TRBV19 and TRBJ1-5; no definite D call. This CDR3 region has 13 residues. Germline loops: CDR1 LNHDA, CDR2 SQIVND (reference sequence). Between the trimmed V and J ends, which lost 2 bases and 5 bases, there was a span of 7 bases. The CDR3 DNA reads TGTGCCAGTAGTATATCGATGGATCAGCCCCAGCATTTT. This gives the protein CASSISMDQPQHF.

A word on this clonotype: The missing conserved phenylalanine or tryptophan at the end of this CDR3 makes a read error likely. The gene calls are TRBV7-8 and TRBJ1-2; D is unclear. Trimming cost V 1 base and J 7 bases, with 10 bases left between them. Germline V gene sequence: CDR1 SGHVS, CDR2 FQNEAQ. CDR3 size: 13 residues. The CDR3 DNA reads as TGTGCCAGCAGCTTAGGCCCAAGCTTTGGCTACACCTCC. As protein: CASSLGPSFGYTS.

This clonotype has a count of ten or more. The CDR3 bases are TGTGCCAGCAGCCCTAGACAGGGGTGGAATGAGCAGTTCTTC. Translation: CASSPRQGWNEQFF. The rearrangement joins TRBV11-3 to TRBJ2-1; 8 nucleotides agree with TRBD1. V lost 5 bases, J lost 7 bases, and 7 bases stayed unmatched. CDR3 length: 14 residues. Germline V gene sequence: CDR1 SGHNT, CDR2 YENEEA. The full variable domain, rest sourced from reference TRBV11-3 and TRBJ2-1, is EAGVVQSPRYKIIEKKQPVAFWCNPISGHNTLYWYLQNLGQGPELLIRYENEEAVDDSQLPKDRFSAERLKGVDSTLKIQPAELGDSAVYLCASSPRQGWNEQFFGPGTRLTVL.

The chain couples TRBV15 to TRBJ2-7; D ambiguous. The CDR3 has 15 residues. The V gene's germline CDR1 is LNHNV and CDR2 YYDKDF (reference sequence). Trimming took off 3 bases at V and 2 bases at J, with 14 bases between the two ends. The CDR3 region has the DNA TGTGCCACCAGCAGCTTGGATGGGCCAGCCTACGAGCAGTACTTC. Translation gives CATSSLDGPAYEQYF.

V gene TRBV24-1 combines with J gene TRBJ2-3; the match to TRBD1 covers 8 bases. With V trimmed by 9 bases and J by 6 bases, 13 bases remained unmatched. Germline values: CDR1 KGHDR, CDR2 SFDVKD. The CDR3 extends over 15 amino acids. This CDR3 reads CATGTTGAGGDTQYF. The DNA of the CDR3 is TGTGCCACCGGTACGACGGGGGCAGGGGGCGATACGCAGTATTTT.

Regarding this clonotype: This CDR3 fails to terminate in the conserved phenylalanine or tryptophan, so it likely reflects a read error. The V call is TRBV19, the J call TRBJ2-7; 11 bases agree with TRBD2. With V trimmed by 0 bases and J by 4 bases, 5 bases remained unmatched. The germline gives CDR1 LNHDA, CDR2 SQIVND (reference sequence). This CDR3 is 16 amino acids long. CDR3 nucleotide sequence: TGTGCCAGTAGTATAGACGGCGGGACTAGCGGATACGAGCAGTACATC. Amino acid sequence: CASSIDGGTSGYEQYI.

This clonotype was picked up many times. CDR3 in DNA: TGTGCCAGCAGCTTTAGCGGGGATAGCACAGATACGCAGTATTTT. Encoded protein: CASSFSGDSTDTQYF. The chain combines TRBV11-3 with TRBJ2-3, with 8 bases aligning to TRBD2. Unmatched junction bases numbered 2, after V lost 3 bases and J lost 0 bases. This CDR3 comprises 15 residues. From germline, CDR1 is SGHNT and CDR2 YENEEA. Full variable domain (rest looked up from reference TRBV11-3 and TRBJ2-3): EAGVVQSPRYKIIEKKQPVAFWCNPISGHNTLYWYLQNLGQGPELLIRYENEEAVDDSQLPKDRFSAERLKGVDSTLKIQPAELGDSAVYLCASSFSGDSTDTQYFGPGTRLTVL.

This clonotype was seen ten or more times. This chain joins TRBV11-3 and TRBJ2-1; tentatively, D is TRBD1 (6 bases). Germline V gene sequence: CDR1 SGHNT, CDR2 YENEEA. CDR3 length equals 13 residues. The V gene lost 4 bases and the J gene lost 7 bases, with 11 bases spanning the gap. This CDR3 is CASSSQGPNEQFF. The CDR3 DNA reads as TGTGCCAGCAGCTCACAGGGACCTAATGAGCAGTTCTTC.